This T cell receptor (beta chain) was recovered during a study of cytomegalovirus exposure and HLA in healthy donors. Study-wide results and limits: Later work found that TCR association rates differed between HLA loci; DRB1 had the most and HLA-C the fewest. Judged likely to be a sequencing artifact was a cluster of highly shared sequence variants.

As for this clone: Its specificity is not known.

The primer mix had 60 Vbeta and 13 Jbeta primers. Measured with immunoSEQ multiplex PCR; TCRdb has only the in-frame clones, and not every one. This sample has around 150,000 clones, with about three quarters found just once. The ends lost 0 bases at V and 5 bases at J; junction bases unmatched: 7. Germline loops: CDR1 LGHNA, CDR2 YNFKEQ. CDR3 length: 16 residues. The specimen was PBMCs. The chain joins TRBV4-2 to TRBJ2-7; 10 nucleotides line up with TRBD2. The sequence was collected from a female donor in good health and CMV-seronegative. CDR3 region: CASSQDPSGRADEQYF. The CDR3 coding sequence is TGTGCCAGCAGCCAAGACCCTAGCGGGAGAGCCGACGAGCAGTACTTC.